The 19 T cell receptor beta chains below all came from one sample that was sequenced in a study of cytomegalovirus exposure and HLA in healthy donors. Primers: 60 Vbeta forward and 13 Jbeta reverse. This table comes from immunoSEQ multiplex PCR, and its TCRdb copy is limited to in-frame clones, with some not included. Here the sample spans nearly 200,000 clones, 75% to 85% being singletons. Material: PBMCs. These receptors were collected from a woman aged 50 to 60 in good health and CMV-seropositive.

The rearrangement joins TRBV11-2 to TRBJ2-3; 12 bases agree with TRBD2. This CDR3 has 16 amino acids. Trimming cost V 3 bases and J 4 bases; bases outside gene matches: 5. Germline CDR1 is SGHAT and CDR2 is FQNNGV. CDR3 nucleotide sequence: TGTGCCAGCAGCTTCCTAGCGGGGGGGATCCCAGATACGCAGTATTTT. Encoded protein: CASSFLAGGIPDTQYF.

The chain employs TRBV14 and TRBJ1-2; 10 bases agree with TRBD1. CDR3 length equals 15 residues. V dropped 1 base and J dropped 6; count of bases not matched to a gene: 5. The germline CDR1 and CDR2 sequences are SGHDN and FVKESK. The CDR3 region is CASSQVPGTGDGYTF. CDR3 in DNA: TGTGCCAGCAGCCAAGTCCCCGGGACAGGGGATGGCTACACCTTC.

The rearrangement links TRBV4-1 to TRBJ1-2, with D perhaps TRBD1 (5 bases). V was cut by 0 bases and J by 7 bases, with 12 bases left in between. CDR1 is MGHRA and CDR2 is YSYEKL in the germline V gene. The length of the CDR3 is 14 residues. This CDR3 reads CASSQDQGVGGYTF. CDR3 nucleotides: TGCGCCAGCAGCCAAGATCAAGGGGTAGGTGGCTACACCTTC.

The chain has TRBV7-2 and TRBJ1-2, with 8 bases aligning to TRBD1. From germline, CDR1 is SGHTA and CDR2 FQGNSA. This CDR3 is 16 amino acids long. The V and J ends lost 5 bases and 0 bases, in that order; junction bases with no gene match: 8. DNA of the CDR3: TGTGCCAGCAGCCCCCGGGACAGGCTAGCTAACTATGGCTACACCTTC. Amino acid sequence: CASSPRDRLANYGYTF. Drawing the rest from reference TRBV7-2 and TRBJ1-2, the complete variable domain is GAGVSQSPSNKVTEKGKDVELRCDPISGHTALYWYRQSLGQGLEFLIYFQGNSAPDKSGLPSDRFSAERTGGSVSTLTIQRTQQEDSAVYLCASSPRDRLANYGYTFGSGTRLTVV.

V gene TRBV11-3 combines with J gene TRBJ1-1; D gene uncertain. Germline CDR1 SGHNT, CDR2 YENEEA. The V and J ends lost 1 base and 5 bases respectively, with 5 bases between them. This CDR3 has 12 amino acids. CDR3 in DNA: TGTGCCAGCAGCTTAGGGCGGACTGAAGCTTTCTTT. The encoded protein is CASSLGRTEAFF.

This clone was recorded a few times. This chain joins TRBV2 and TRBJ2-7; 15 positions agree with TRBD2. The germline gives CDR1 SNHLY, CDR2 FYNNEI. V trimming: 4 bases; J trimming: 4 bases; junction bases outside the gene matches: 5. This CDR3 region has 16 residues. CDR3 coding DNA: TGTGCCAGCAGTGGGGGACTAGCGGGGGGTCTATACGAGCAGTACTTC. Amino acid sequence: CASSGGLAGGLYEQYF.

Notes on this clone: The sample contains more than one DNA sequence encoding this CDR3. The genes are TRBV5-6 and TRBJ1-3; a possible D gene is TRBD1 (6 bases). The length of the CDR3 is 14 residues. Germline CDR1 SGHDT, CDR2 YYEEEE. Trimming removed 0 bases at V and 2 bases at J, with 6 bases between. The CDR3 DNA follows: TGTGCCAGCAGCTTGGCAGGGGCTGGAAACACCATATATTTT. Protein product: CASSLAGAGNTIYF. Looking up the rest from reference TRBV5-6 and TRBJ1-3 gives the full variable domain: DAGVTQSPTHLIKTRGQQVTLRCSPKSGHDTVSWYQQALGQGPQFIFQYYEEEERQRGNFPDRFSGHQFPNYSSELNVNALLLGDSALYLCASSLAGAGNTIYFGEGSWLTVV.

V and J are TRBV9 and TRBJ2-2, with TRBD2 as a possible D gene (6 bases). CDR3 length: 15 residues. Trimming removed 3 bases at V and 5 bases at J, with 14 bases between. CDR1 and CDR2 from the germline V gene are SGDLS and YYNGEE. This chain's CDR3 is CASSAGTAGTGELFF. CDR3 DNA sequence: TGTGCCAGCAGCGCCGGGACGGCGGGAACCGGGGAGCTGTTTTTT.

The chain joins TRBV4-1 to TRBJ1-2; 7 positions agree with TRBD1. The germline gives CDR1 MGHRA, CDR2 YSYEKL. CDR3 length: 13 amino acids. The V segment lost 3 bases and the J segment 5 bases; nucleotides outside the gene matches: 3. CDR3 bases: TGCGCCAGCAGCCAGTCAGGGGGGTATGGCTACACCTTC. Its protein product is CASSQSGGYGYTF.

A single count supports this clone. The CDR3: CASSPETGQREQYF. The CDR3 nucleotides read TGTGCCAGCAGTCCAGAGACAGGGCAGCGGGAGCAGTACTTC. The V call is TRBV6-5, the J call TRBJ2-7; 7 bases align to TRBD1. J gave up 7 bases and V 5 bases, and 11 bases lay outside the gene matches. CDR1 MNHEY and CDR2 SVGAGI come from the germline V gene. This CDR3 spans 14 amino acids.

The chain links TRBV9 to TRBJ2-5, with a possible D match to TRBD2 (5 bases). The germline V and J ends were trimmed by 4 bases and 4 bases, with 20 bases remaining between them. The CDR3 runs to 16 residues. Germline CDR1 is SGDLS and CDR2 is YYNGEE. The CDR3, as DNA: TGTGCCAGCAGCATCGTAGGAGCGAGGGTACCAGAGACCCAGTACTTC. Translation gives CASSIVGARVPETQYF.

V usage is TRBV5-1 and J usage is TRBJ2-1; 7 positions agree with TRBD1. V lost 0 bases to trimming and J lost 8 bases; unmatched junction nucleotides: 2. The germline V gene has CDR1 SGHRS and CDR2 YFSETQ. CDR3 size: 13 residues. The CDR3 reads CASSLVGGDEQFF. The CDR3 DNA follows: TGCGCCAGCAGCTTGGTAGGGGGCGATGAGCAGTTCTTC.

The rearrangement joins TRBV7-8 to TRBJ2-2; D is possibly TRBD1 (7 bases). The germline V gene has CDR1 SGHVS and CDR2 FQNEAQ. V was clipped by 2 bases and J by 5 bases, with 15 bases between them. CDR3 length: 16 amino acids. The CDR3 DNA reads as TGTGCCAGCAGCTTACGATGGACAGGAGGGACCGGGGAGCTGTTTTTT. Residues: CASSLRWTGGTGELFF.

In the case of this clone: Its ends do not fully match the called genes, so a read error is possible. The CDR3 sequence: CSSIHRGNSYEQYF. In DNA, the CDR3 is TGTTCCAGCATCCACAGGGGTAACTCCTACGAGCAGTACTTC. V is TRBV7-9 and J is TRBJ2-7, with 7 positions matching TRBD1. Germline assignment: CDR1 SEHNR and CDR2 FQNEAQ (reference sequence). The CDR3 has 14 amino acids.

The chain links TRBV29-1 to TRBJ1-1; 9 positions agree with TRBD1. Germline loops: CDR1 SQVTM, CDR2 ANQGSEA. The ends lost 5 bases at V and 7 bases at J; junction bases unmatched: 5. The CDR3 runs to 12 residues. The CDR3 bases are TGCAGCGTTCGGACAGGGGCCGGTGAAGCTTTCTTT. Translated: CSVRTGAGEAFF.

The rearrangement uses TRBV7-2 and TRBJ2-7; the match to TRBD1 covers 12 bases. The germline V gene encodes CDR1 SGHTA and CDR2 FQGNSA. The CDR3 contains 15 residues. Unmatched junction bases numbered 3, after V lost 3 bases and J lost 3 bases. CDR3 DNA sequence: TGTGCCAGCAGCTTGGGACAGGGGGCATACTACGAGCAGTACTTC. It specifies CASSLGQGAYYEQYF.

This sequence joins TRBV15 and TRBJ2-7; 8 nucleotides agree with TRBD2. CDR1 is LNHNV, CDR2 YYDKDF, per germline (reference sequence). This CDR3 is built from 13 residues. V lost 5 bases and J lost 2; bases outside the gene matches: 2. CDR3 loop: CATSEGLAYEQYF. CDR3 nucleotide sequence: TGTGCCACCAGCGAGGGACTAGCCTACGAGCAGTACTTC.

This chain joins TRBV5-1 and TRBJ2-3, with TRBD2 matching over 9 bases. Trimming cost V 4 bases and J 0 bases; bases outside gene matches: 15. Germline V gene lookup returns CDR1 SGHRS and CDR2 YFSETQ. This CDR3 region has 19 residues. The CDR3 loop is CASSPLVAGESLSTDTQYF. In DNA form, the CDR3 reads TGCGCCAGCAGCCCCCTCGTAGCGGGAGAGTCCCTTAGCACAGATACGCAGTATTTT.

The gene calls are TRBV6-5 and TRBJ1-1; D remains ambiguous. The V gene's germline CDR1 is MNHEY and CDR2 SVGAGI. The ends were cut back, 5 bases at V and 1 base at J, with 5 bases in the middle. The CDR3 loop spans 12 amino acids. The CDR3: CASSGQNTEAFF. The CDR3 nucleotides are TGTGCCAGCAGTGGGCAGAACACTGAAGCTTTCTTT.